These 24 T cell receptor beta chains came from one sample sequenced in a study of patients and donors after allogeneic stem cell transplantation. TCRdb ran MiXCR on the RT-PCR reads and lists one entry per CDR3 protein. Of about a million distinct CDR3 sequences listed, about a sixth were seen once; the top ten hold around 5.5%. The sample taken for sequencing was blood, either unsorted or a sorted T cell fraction (not recorded which). The source of these receptors is a human donor who was either an allogeneic HSCT recipient or a stem cell or donor lymphocyte infusion donor (not recorded which). It is not recorded whose cells these are; they may come from a transplant donor.

V and J are TRBV12-3 or TRBV12-4 and TRBJ1-5; 9 bases are a match to TRBD1. This CDR3 region has 15 residues. Trimming removed 5 bases from V and 6 bases from J; junction bases left unmatched: 8. CDR3 DNA sequence: TGTGCCAGCAGTCGACCGGGACAGGGTGGTCAGCCCCAGCATTTT. It is translated as CASSRPGQGGQPQHF.

The chain links TRBV11-2 to TRBJ2-2; D remains ambiguous. This CDR3 is built from 16 residues. The V and J ends lost 0 bases and 2 bases respectively, with 10 bases between them. From germline, CDR1 is SGHAT and CDR2 FQNNGV. The chain's CDR3 is CASSLDPHRNTGELFF. CDR3 nucleotide sequence: TGTGCCAGCAGCTTAGATCCCCACAGAAACACCGGGGAGCTGTTTTTT.

This clonotype was seen a few times. V gene TRBV18 combines with J gene TRBJ2-1; D is perhaps TRBD1 (5 bases). This CDR3 spans 13 amino acids. Germline V lookup: CDR1 KGHSH, CDR2 LQKENI. V shed 4 bases and J shed 8 bases, with 12 bases lying between them. The CDR3, as DNA: TGTGCCAGCTCACGGAATCTAGGGGATGAGCAGTTCTTC. It specifies CASSRNLGDEQFF.

This clonotype came up a few times. The chain has TRBV5-1 and TRBJ2-5; D is unresolved. Trimming took 5 bases from V and 0 from J, leaving 11 bases between them. This CDR3 has 14 amino acids. Per the germline V gene, CDR1 is SGHRS and CDR2 is YFSETQ. The CDR3: CASSVGSYQETQYF. The CDR3 coding sequence is TGCGCCAGCAGTGTGGGATCCTACCAAGAGACCCAGTACTTC.

The chain combines TRBV7-8 with TRBJ2-7; 9 bases match TRBD1. The CDR3 extends over 16 amino acids. Germline V gene sequence: CDR1 SGHVS, CDR2 FQNEAQ. Germline trimming cut 1 base from V and 7 bases from J; bases unmatched to any gene: 11. The CDR3 DNA follows: TGTGCCAGCAGCTTAGGTGCTCGGACAGGGGCCAGGGAGCAGTACTTC. It is translated as CASSLGARTGAREQYF.

The V gene is TRBV20-1, the J gene TRBJ2-3; the match to TRBD2 covers 9 bases. J gave up 5 bases and V 5 bases, and 8 bases lay outside the gene matches. The CDR3 totals 14 residues. Looked up from germline, CDR1 is DFQATT and CDR2 is SNEGSKA (reference sequence). The CDR3 spells CSAAGLALVDTQYF. The CDR3 region has the DNA TGCAGTGCTGCGGGACTAGCTTTGGTAGATACGCAGTATTTT.

V and J are TRBV7-2 and TRBJ1-2; 7 bases are a match to TRBD1. Germline CDR1 SGHTA, CDR2 FQGNSA. With 5 bases clipped from V and 4 bases from J, the junction kept 7 bases outside the gene matches. The CDR3 totals 14 residues. The DNA for the CDR3 is TGTGCCAGCAGCCCCTACAGGGACAGCTATGGCTACACCTTC. It translates to CASSPYRDSYGYTF.

This clonotype has just a few counts. The V gene is TRBV5-5, the J gene TRBJ1-5; D is undetermined. Germline values: CDR1 SGHKS, CDR2 YYEKEE (reference sequence). Between the trimmed V and J ends, which lost 1 base and 6 bases, there was a span of 11 bases. The CDR3 contains 14 residues. The CDR3 nucleotides read TGTGCCAGCAGCTTGCTGGATACGGGTCAGCCCCAGCATTTT. This codes for CASSLLDTGQPQHF.

This clonotype was picked up a small number of times. This chain links TRBV2 with TRBJ2-1; a possible D gene is TRBD2 (5 bases). Germline-derived CDR1 and CDR2 are SNHLY and FYNNEI. The CDR3 has 15 amino acids. V lost 1 base, J lost 6 bases, and 13 bases lay in between. The CDR3 reads CASSEVLPSGNEQFF. CDR3 coding DNA: TGTGCCAGCAGTGAAGTGTTGCCAAGCGGCAATGAGCAGTTCTTC.

This clonotype was picked up a small number of times. The V gene is TRBV2, the J gene TRBJ2-7; D possibly corresponds to TRBD1 (6 bases). This CDR3 region has 14 residues. Between the trimmed V and J ends, which lost 4 bases and 0 bases, there was a span of 10 bases. Germline-derived CDR1 and CDR2 are SNHLY and FYNNEI. This CDR3 is CASSGGGYSYEQYF. CDR3 coding DNA: TGTGCCAGCAGTGGTGGGGGCTACTCCTACGAGCAGTACTTC.

V and J are TRBV6-1 and TRBJ2-1; 10 bases are shared with TRBD2. The J segment lost 7 bases and the V segment lost 6 bases, leaving 9 bases of the junction unmatched. Germline-derived CDR1 and CDR2 are MNHNS and SASEGT. The CDR3 totals 15 residues. CDR3 amino acids: CASRVEREGPNEQFF. CDR3 bases: TGTGCCAGCAGGGTTGAGCGGGAGGGCCCAAATGAGCAGTTCTTC.

The rearrangement uses TRBV9 and TRBJ2-2, with TRBD2 identical over 7 bases. Germline V gene data show CDR1 as SGDLS and CDR2 as YYNGEE. The CDR3 covers 16 residues. The V gene end was trimmed by 4 bases and the J gene end by 1 base; junction bases not matched to a gene: 7. CDR3: CASSHPWGGNTGELFF. CDR3 nucleotide sequence: TGTGCCAGCAGCCACCCCTGGGGGGGGAACACCGGGGAGCTGTTTTTT.

The chain uses TRBV12-3 or TRBV12-4 and TRBJ1-2, with 8 positions matching TRBD1. There are 14 residues in the CDR3. The V segment lost 6 bases and the J segment 7 bases; nucleotides outside the gene matches: 10. DNA of the CDR3: TGTGCCAGCAGCCTTCGGACAGGGATAGCTGGCTACACCTTC. Its translation: CASSLRTGIAGYTF.

This clonotype came up a few times. This rearrangement joins TRBV20-1 to TRBJ1-2; D is unclear. Germline-derived CDR1 and CDR2 are DFQATT and SNEGSKA (reference sequence). The CDR3 has 13 amino acids. Trimming took off 0 bases at V and 2 bases at J, with 7 bases between the two ends. The CDR3 loop is CSARDLGNYGYTF. In DNA form, the CDR3 reads TGCAGTGCTAGAGATCTAGGGAACTATGGCTACACCTTC.

This clonotype showed up just a few times. This rearrangement joins TRBV30 to TRBJ1-2; weak D call: TRBD1 (5 bases). The germline CDR1 and CDR2 sequences are GTSNPN and SVGIG (reference sequence). Trimming stripped 4 bases from V and 7 bases from J, with 10 bases between. CDR3 length: 11 residues. The CDR3 sequence: CAWMSGGGYTF. CDR3 nucleotide sequence: TGTGCCTGGATGTCCGGGGGTGGCTACACCTTC.

This clonotype was detected many times. This chain links TRBV12-3 or TRBV12-4 with TRBJ2-7; TRBD1 matches at 8 bases. Unmatched junction bases numbered 0, after V lost 5 bases and J lost 3 bases. The CDR3 loop spans 12 amino acids. CDR3 in amino acids: CASSGQGYEQYF. The DNA of the CDR3 is TGTGCCAGCAGTGGACAGGGCTACGAGCAGTACTTC.

This clonotype has at least ten counts. The rearrangement uses TRBV9 and TRBJ2-1, with no clear D. Germline V gene data show CDR1 as SGDLS and CDR2 as YYNGEE. CDR3 length: 13 residues. V gave up 1 base and J gave up 5 bases, with 7 bases separating them. CDR3 bases: TGTGCCAGCAGCGTACTCGGCCACAATGAGCAGTTCTTC. As protein: CASSVLGHNEQFF.

This sequence joins TRBV6-5 and TRBJ2-7, with 10 bases that match TRBD1. This CDR3 comprises 15 residues. Germline-derived CDR1 and CDR2 are MNHEY and SVGAGI. J lost 5 bases, V lost 4 bases, and 8 bases had no gene match. The chain's CDR3 is CASSSTGGASHEQYF. DNA of the CDR3: TGTGCCAGCAGTTCGACAGGGGGCGCATCCCACGAGCAGTACTTC.

The rearrangement uses TRBV4-3 and TRBJ2-7; TRBD1 aligns across 8 bases. This CDR3 is 15 amino acids long. Germline V gives CDR1 LGHNA, CDR2 YSLEER. The ends lost 3 bases at V and 5 bases at J; junction bases unmatched: 9. DNA of the CDR3: TGCGCCAGCAGCCACGTCACCGGACAGGGAAACGAGCAGTACTTC. It translates to CASSHVTGQGNEQYF.

This clonotype showed up just a few times. The chain combines TRBV20-1 with TRBJ2-1; TRBD2 matches 13 bases. This CDR3 is built from 14 residues. Unmatched junction bases numbered 7, after V lost 7 bases and J lost 7 bases. Per the germline V gene, CDR1 is DFQATT and CDR2 is SNEGSKA (reference sequence). The CDR3 spells CSVWTSGGGNEQFF. CDR3 nucleotide sequence: TGCAGTGTCTGGACTAGCGGGGGAGGTAATGAGCAGTTCTTC.

This clonotype appeared a few times. V is TRBV11-2 and J is TRBJ1-4; D is unresolved. This CDR3 has 15 amino acids. In germline, CDR1 is SGHAT, CDR2 FQNNGV. V lost 5 bases and J 8 bases, leaving 18 bases between the germline ends. CDR3: CASSPDGSPREKLFF. The CDR3 nucleotides read TGTGCCAGCAGCCCTGACGGATCCCCAAGGGAAAAACTGTTTTTT.

This clonotype was seen a few times. This chain links TRBV5-1 with TRBJ2-2, with 8 bases aligning to TRBD2. Germline V gene data show CDR1 as SGHRS and CDR2 as YFSETQ. Trimming at V came to 4 bases and at J to 0 bases, leaving 17 bases not matched to a gene. The CDR3 spans 20 residues. DNA of the CDR3: TGCGCCAGCAGCAGTATCTCAACTAGCGGCCCACTCCCGAACACCGGGGAGCTGTTTTTT. Residues: CASSSISTSGPLPNTGELFF.

The sample holds a few counts of this clonotype. The V gene is TRBV6-1, the J gene TRBJ2-7, with 10 bases lining up with TRBD1. The CDR3 contains 15 residues. The V gene's germline CDR1 is MNHNS and CDR2 SASEGT. V lost 5 bases and J lost 3; bases outside the gene matches: 7. The CDR3 loop is CASSNPGQGYYEQYF. CDR3 bases: TGTGCCAGCAGTAATCCGGGACAGGGGTACTACGAGCAGTACTTC.

The sample holds a few counts of this clonotype. This chain uses TRBV12-3 or TRBV12-4 with TRBJ2-3; 10 bases fit TRBD2. J lost 0 bases, V lost 0 bases, and 3 bases had no gene match. This CDR3 has 17 amino acids. The CDR3 spells CASSLAGLAKSTDTQYF. In nucleotides, the CDR3 is TGTGCCAGCAGTTTAGCGGGACTAGCGAAAAGCACAGATACGCAGTATTTT.